One and the same sample provided the 10 T cell receptor beta chains below, sequenced in a study of vaccination effects on CD4 cells after COVID-19. Which antigens these TCRs recognize remains unknown. The table came from immunoSEQ multiplex PCR; TCRdb's copy has only in-frame clones and leaves some out. The sample carries approximately 26,000 clones, around 63% recorded once. Pools of viral peptides were used by the ViraFEST assay to expand antigen-specific CD4+ T cells ahead of sequencing. Between days 9 and 11 of culture, CD4+ T cells were separated out. Participants got two doses of BNT162b2 or mRNA-1273 vaccine. The specimen comprised CD4+ T cells from PBMCs cultured with SARS-CoV-2 spike peptides, sampled after COVID-19 vaccination. All receptors come from a human donor who received a COVID-19 vaccine.

The rearrangement links TRBV6-6 to TRBJ1-1; D is possibly TRBD1 (6 bases). Germline values: CDR1 MNHNY, CDR2 SVGAGI (reference sequence). The CDR3 has 23 amino acids. Trimming took 6 bases from V and 3 from J, leaving 41 bases between them. The CDR3 protein is CASSLAMVSPNRVWTVSDTEAFF. The CDR3 bases are TGTGCCAGCAGCTTGGCAATGGTATCGCCGAACAGGGTGTGGACGGTGTCGGACACTGAAGCTTTCTTT.

The chain is built from TRBV6-5 and TRBJ2-7; 8 bases match TRBD1. This CDR3 spans 14 amino acids. V was clipped by 7 bases and J by 6 bases; unmatched bases: 11. Germline CDR1 MNHEY, CDR2 SVGAGI. The CDR3 DNA sequence: TGTGCCAGCACCCCACAGGGGGGATCCAGCGAGCAGTACTTC. Residues: CASTPQGGSSEQYF.

This sequence joins TRBV6-4 and TRBJ1-2, with a possible D match to TRBD1 (5 bases). V was trimmed by 2 bases and J by 5 bases, leaving 15 bases between them. The CDR3 runs 15 residues. In germline, CDR1 is MRHNA, CDR2 SNTAGT. This CDR3 is CASSDRDRPTYGYTF. CDR3 DNA: TGTGCCAGCAGTGACCGGGACCGCCCCACTTATGGCTACACCTTC.

This clone was observed a handful of times. The chain uses TRBV5-1 and TRBJ1-2; D gene ambiguous. V was shortened by 0 bases and J by 0 bases, with 6 bases between the two germline ends. Germline CDR1 and CDR2: SGHRS and YFSETQ. This CDR3 is built from 14 residues. The CDR3 protein is CASSLGGTNYGYTF. Here the CDR3 DNA reads TGCGCCAGCAGCTTGGGAGGGACTAACTATGGCTACACCTTC.

The chain couples TRBV3-1 (or the pseudogene TRBV3-2) to TRBJ2-2, with D perhaps TRBD1 (6 bases). V lost 4 bases to trimming and J lost 4 bases, with 13 bases between them. In germline, CDR1 is LGHDT, CDR2 YNNKEL (reference sequence). CDR3 size: 15 residues. The chain's CDR3 is CASSPHFRGTGELFF. CDR3 sequence (DNA): TGTGCCAGCAGCCCCCACTTCAGGGGCACCGGGGAGCTGTTTTTT.

The chain uses TRBV9 and TRBJ2-1; D unresolved. V gave up 0 bases and J gave up 5 bases, with 6 bases separating them. Germline V gene sequence: CDR1 SGDLS, CDR2 YYNGEE. There are 13 residues in the CDR3. The CDR3 loop reads CASSVAENNEQFF. The DNA for the CDR3 is TGTGCCAGCAGCGTAGCTGAAAACAATGAGCAGTTCTTC.

The chain uses TRBV12-5 and TRBJ1-1, with D uncertain. This CDR3 contains 10 residues. Per the germline V gene, CDR1 is LGHNT and CDR2 is FRNRAP. The ends were cut back, 9 bases at V and 3 bases at J, with 5 bases in the middle. The CDR3 loop is CARRDTEAFF. The CDR3 DNA sequence: TGTGCTAGGAGAGACACTGAAGCTTTCTTT.

This chain connects TRBV19 to TRBJ2-1, with 8 bases fitting TRBD2. This CDR3 region has 14 residues. Germline V lookup: CDR1 LNHDA, CDR2 SQIVND (reference sequence). The J segment lost 3 bases and the V segment lost 9 bases, leaving 7 bases of the junction unmatched. Here the CDR3 DNA reads TGTGCCAGCGCAACCGGGAGGGTCTACAATGAGCAGTTCTTC. The encoded protein is CASATGRVYNEQFF.

V gene TRBV5-1 combines with J gene TRBJ2-5; the D gene is possibly TRBD2 (6 bases). Germline CDR1 reads SGHRS; CDR2 reads YFSETQ. The germline V and J ends were trimmed by 0 bases and 5 bases, with 14 bases remaining between them. This CDR3 is 15 amino acids long. CDR3 region: CASSLDLGRGETQYF. In nucleotides, the CDR3 is TGCGCCAGCAGCTTGGACCTAGGACGGGGGGAGACCCAGTACTTC.

With regard to this clone: The germline gene is not matched at one end of the junction; a read error may be the cause. The chain combines TRBV6-5 with TRBJ2-7; 7 bases line up with TRBD1. Germline loops: CDR1 MNHEY, CDR2 SVGAGI. The CDR3 has 10 amino acids. CDR3: CASWTGRRDF. CDR3 nucleotide sequence: TGTGCCAGCTGGACAGGCCGCAGGGACTTC.